One T cell receptor (beta chain) is described in this entry. What it binds is unknown. The CDR3 contains 14 residues. The germline V gene has CDR1 GTSNPN and CDR2 SVGIG (reference sequence). V was trimmed by 6 bases and J by 6 bases, leaving 18 bases between them. This specimen comes from a study of T cell responses to AZD1222 COVID-19 vaccine. Study results and limitations: The number of AZD1222 recipients seropositive at baseline was only five to seven. Epitopes outside B.1.351 and B.1.1.7 mutated regions reportedly drew nearly half of spike TCRs.

Method: immunoSEQ multiplex PCR; TCRdb's copy keeps in-frame clones and lacks some. The sample yields roughly 120,000 clones, around 94% seen once. This sequence joins TRBV30 and TRBJ1-5; D perhaps matches TRBD1 (6 bases). This receptor was obtained from an adult who received the AZD1222 COVID-19 vaccine. The sample consisted of peripheral blood, taken 28 days after the second AZD1222 dose. The CDR3 reads CACTGEGGSQPQHF. CDR3 nucleotide sequence: TGTGCCTGTACGGGGGAAGGGGGGAGTCAGCCCCAGCATTTT.